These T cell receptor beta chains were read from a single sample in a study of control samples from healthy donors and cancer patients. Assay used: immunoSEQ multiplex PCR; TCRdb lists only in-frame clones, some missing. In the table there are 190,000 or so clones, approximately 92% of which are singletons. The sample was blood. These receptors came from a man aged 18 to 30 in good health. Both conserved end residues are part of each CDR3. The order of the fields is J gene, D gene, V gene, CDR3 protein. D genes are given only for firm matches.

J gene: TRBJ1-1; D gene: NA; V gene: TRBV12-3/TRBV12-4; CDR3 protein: CASSRWGGFEAFF
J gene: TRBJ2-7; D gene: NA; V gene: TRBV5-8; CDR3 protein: CASSLISEQYF
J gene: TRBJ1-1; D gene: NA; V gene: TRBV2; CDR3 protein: CASRSDRPYTEAFF
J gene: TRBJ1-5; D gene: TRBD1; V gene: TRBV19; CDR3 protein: CASSPRTGNQPQHF
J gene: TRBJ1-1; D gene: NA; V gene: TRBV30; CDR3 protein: CAWSRDVTEAFF
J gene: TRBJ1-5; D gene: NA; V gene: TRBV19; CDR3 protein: CASSIGQPELRPQHF
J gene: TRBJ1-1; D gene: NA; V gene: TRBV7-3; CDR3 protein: CASSLTGVGTEAFF
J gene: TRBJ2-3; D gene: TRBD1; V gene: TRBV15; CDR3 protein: CATSRGTGKDTQYF
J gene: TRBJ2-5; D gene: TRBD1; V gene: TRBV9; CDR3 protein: CASSLKTTGGGGETQYF
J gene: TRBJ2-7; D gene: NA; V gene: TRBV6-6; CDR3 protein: CASSFRGGPYEQYF
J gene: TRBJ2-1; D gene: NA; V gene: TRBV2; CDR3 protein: CASSSYGEQFF
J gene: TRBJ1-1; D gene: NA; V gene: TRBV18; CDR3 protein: CASSVQGEGTEAFF
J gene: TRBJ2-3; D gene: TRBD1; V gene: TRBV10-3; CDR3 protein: CAISAGQGSTDTQYF
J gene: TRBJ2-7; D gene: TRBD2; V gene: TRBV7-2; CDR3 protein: CASSLGSGVFEQYF
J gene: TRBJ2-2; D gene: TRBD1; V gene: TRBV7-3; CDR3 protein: CASSVDRDTGELFF
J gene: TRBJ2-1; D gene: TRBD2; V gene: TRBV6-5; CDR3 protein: CAIPSGGAYNEQFF
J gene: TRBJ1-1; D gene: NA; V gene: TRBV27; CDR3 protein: CASSLSATADTEAFF
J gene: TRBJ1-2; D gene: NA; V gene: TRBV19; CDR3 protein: CASSTEGYGYTF
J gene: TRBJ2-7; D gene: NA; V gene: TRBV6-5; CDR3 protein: CASIVSFSYEQYF
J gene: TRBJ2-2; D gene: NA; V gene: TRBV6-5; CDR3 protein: CASSYSRGHGELFF
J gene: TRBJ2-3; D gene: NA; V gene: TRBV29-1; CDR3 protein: CSVTGTSGVADTQYF
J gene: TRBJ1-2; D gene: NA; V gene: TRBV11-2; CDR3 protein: CASSLDGLYGYTF
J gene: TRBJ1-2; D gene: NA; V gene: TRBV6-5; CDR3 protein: CASDFLNYGYTF
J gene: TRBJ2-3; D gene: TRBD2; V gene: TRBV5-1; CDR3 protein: CASSIQLAGGTDTQYF
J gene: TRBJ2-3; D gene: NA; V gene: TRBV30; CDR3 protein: CAWSEVGGPTDTQYF
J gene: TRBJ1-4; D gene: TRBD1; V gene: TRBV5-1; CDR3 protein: CASSLTGQGTNEKLFF
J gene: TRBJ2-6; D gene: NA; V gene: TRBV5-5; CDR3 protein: CASSLANVLTF
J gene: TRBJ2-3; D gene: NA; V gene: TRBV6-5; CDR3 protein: CASSYSPTVTDTQYF
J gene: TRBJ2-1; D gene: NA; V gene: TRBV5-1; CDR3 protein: CASSLPDAYNEQFF
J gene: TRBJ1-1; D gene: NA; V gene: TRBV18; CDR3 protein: CASSLTGSGVNAEAFF
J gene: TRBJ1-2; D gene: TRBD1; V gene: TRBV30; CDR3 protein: CAFRDRGRGYTF
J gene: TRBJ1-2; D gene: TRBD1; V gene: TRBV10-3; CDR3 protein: CAISGMGQGYYGYTF